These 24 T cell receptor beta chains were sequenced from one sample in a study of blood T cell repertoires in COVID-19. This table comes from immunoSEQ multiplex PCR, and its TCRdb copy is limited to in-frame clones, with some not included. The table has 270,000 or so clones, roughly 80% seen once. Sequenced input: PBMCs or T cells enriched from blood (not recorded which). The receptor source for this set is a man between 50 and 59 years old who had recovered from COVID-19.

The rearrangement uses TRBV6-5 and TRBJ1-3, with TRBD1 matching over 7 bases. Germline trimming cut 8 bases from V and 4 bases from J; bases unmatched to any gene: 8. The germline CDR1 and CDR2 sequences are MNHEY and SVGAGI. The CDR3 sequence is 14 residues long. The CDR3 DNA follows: TGTGCCAGCCGGACAGGCGCCTTCGGAAACACCATATATTTT. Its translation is CASRTGAFGNTIYF.

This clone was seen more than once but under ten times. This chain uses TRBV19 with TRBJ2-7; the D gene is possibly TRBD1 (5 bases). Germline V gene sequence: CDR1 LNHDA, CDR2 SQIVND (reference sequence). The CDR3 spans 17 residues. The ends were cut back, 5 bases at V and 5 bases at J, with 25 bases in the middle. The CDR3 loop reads CASSAASLDTTRDEQYF. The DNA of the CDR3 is TGTGCCAGTAGTGCCGCGTCTTTGGACACTACTCGGGACGAGCAGTACTTC.

The CDR3 bases are TGTGCCAGCAGCCTAACAGGACAGGGACAGCATTTT. Translating gives CASSLTGQGQHF. The chain combines TRBV3-1 (or the pseudogene TRBV3-2) with TRBJ1-5; 8 bases match TRBD1. Germline V gene sequence: CDR1 LGHDT, CDR2 YNNKEL (reference sequence). Germline trimming cut 4 bases from V and 13 bases from J; bases unmatched to any gene: 6. The CDR3 is made up of 12 amino acids.

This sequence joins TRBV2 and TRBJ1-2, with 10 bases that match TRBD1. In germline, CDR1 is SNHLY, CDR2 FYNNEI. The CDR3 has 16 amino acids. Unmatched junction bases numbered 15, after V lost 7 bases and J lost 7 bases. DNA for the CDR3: TGTGCCAGCAACGAAGCTCCGGGACAGGGGTCGAGTGGCTACACCTTC. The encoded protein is CASNEAPGQGSSGYTF.

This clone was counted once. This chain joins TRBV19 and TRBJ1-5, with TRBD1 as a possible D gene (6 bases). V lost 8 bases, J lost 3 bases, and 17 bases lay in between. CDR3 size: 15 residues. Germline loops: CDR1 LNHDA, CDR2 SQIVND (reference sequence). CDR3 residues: CASRNRAGDNQPQHF. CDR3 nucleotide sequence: TGTGCCAGTCGAAATAGGGCAGGGGACAATCAGCCCCAGCATTTT.

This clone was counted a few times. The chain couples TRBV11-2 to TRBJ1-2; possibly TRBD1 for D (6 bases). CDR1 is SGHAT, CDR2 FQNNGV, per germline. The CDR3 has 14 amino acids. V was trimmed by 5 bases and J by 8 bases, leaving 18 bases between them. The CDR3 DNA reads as TGTGCCAGCAGCCCTCCCGGACAGACGCGGGGCTACACCTTC. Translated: CASSPPGQTRGYTF.

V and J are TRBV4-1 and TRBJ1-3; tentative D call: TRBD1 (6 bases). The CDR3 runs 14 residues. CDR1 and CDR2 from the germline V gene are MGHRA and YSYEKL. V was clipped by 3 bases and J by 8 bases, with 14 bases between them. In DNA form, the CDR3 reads TGCGCCAGCAGCCAGACAGGAGGCTTTGACACCATATATTTT. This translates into CASSQTGGFDTIYF.

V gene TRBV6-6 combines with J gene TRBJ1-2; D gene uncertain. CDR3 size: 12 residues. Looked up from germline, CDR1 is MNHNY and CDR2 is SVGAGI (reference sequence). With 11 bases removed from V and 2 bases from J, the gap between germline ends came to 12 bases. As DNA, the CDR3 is TGTGCCGGGTACCGACTGAACTATGGCTACACCTTC. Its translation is CAGYRLNYGYTF.

The CDR3 reads CASRPTGERGYEQYF. The CDR3 coding sequence is TGTGCCAGCAGGCCTACAGGGGAAAGGGGCTACGAGCAGTACTTC. This chain connects TRBV28 to TRBJ2-7; 7 positions agree with TRBD1. The CDR3 length is 15 residues. Germline-derived CDR1 and CDR2 are MDHEN and SYDVKM. V was clipped by 6 bases and J by 3 bases; unmatched bases: 11.

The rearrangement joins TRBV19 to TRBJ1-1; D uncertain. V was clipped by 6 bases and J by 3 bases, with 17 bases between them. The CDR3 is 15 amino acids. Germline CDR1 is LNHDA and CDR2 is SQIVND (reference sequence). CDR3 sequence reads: CASSDSERRHTEAFF. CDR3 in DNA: TGTGCCAGTAGCGACTCGGAGCGGAGGCACACTGAAGCTTTCTTT.

Here the CDR3 reads CASSSSRDSSSQPQHF. CDR3 nucleotide sequence: TGTGCCAGCAGTTCTAGCCGGGACAGCTCGAGTCAGCCCCAGCATTTT. The gene calls are TRBV13 and TRBJ1-5, with 7 bases lining up with TRBD1. The CDR3 runs 16 residues. The trim removed 6 bases at V and 6 bases at J, leaving 14 bases unmatched. Germline lookup yields CDR1 PRHDT and CDR2 FYEKMQ (reference sequence).

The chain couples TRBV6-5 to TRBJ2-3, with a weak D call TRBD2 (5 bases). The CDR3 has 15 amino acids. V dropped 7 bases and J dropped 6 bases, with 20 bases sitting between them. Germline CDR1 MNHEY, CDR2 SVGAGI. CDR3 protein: CASTHGVNSGDTQYF. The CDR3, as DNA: TGTGCCAGCACCCACGGGGTTAATTCCGGGGATACGCAGTATTTT.

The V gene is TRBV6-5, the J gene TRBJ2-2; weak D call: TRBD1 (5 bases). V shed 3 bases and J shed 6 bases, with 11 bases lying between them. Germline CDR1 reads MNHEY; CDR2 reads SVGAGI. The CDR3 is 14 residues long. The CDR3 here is CASSYQGGAGELFF. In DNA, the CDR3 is TGTGCCAGCAGTTATCAGGGCGGCGCCGGGGAGCTGTTTTTT.

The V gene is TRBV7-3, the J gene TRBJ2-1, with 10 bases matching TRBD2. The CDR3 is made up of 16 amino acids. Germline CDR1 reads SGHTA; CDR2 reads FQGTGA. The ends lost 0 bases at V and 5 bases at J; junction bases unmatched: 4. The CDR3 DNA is TGTGCCAGCAGCTTAACTAGCGGGGGGCCAAACAATGAGCAGTTCTTC. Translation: CASSLTSGGPNNEQFF.

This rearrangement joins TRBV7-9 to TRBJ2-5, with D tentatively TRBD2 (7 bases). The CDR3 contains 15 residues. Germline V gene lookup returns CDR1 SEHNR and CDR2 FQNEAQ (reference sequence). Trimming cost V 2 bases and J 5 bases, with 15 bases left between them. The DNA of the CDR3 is TGTGCCAGCAGCTTAACGCGGGGGCCCAGGGAGACCCAGTACTTC. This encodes CASSLTRGPRETQYF.

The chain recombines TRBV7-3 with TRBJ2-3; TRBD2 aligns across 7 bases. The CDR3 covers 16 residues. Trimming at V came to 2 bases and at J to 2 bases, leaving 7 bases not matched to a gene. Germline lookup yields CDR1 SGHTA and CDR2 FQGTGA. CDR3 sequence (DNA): TGTGCCAGCAGCTTATATCCCAGCGGGAACACAGATACGCAGTATTTT. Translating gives CASSLYPSGNTDTQYF.

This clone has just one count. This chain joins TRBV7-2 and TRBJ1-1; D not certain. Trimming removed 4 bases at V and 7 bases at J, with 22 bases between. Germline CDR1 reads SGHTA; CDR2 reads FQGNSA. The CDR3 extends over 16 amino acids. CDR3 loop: CASSSRVGGPRNEAFF. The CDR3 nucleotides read TGTGCCAGCAGCTCAAGGGTCGGAGGACCTCGGAATGAAGCTTTCTTT.

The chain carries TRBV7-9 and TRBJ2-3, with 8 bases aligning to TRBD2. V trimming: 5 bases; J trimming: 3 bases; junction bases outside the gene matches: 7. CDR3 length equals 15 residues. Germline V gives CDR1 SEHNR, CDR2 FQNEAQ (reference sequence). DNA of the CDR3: TGTGCCAGCAGCACGTTAGCGGGGAGAACAGATACGCAGTATTTT. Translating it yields CASSTLAGRTDTQYF.

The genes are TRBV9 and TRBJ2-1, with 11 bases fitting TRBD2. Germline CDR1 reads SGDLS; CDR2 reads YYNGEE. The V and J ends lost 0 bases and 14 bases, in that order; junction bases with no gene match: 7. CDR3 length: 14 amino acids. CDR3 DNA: TGTGCCAGCAGCGTAGGAACTAGCGGGGGTGACAAGTTCTTC. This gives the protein CASSVGTSGGDKFF. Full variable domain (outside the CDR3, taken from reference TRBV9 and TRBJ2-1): DSGVTQTPKHLITATGQRVTLRCSPRSGDLSVYWYQQSLDQGLQFLIQYYNGEERAKGNILERFSAQQFPDLHSELNLSSLELGDSALYFCASSVGTSGGDKFFGPGTRLTVL.

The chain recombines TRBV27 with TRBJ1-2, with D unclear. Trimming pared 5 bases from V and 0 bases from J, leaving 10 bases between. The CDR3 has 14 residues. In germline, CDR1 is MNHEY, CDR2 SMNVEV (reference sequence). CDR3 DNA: TGTGCCAGCAGTAAGGGCGGGACTAACTATGGCTACACCTTC. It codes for CASSKGGTNYGYTF.

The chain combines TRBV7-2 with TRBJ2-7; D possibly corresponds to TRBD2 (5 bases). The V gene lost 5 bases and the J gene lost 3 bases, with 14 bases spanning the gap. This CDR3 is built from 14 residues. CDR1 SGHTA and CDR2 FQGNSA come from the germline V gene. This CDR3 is CASSSLTGIYEQYF. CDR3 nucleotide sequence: TGTGCCAGCAGCAGCCTGACCGGGATCTACGAGCAGTACTTC.

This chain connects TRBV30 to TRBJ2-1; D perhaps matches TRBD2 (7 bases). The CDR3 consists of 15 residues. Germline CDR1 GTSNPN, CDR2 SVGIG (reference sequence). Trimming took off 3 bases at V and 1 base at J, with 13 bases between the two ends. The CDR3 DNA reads TGTGCCTGGAGAAGAAGGGGGGGATCCTACAATGAGCAGTTCTTC. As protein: CAWRRRGGSYNEQFF.

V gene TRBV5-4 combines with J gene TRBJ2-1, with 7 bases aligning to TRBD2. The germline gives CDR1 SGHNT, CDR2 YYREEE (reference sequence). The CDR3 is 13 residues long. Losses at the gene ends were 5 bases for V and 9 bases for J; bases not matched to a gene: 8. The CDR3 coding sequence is TGTGCCAGCAGGGGCCCCGGGGAGGGTGAGCAGTTCTTC. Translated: CASRGPGEGEQFF.

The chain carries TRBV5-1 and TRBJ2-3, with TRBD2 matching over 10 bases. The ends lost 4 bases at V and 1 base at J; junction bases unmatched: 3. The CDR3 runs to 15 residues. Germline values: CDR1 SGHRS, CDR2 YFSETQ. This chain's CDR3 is CASSPSGRGTDTQYF. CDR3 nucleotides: TGCGCCAGCAGCCCTAGCGGGAGAGGCACAGATACGCAGTATTTT.